In this sample, the clone carrying this T cell receptor (beta chain) turned up a few times. The length of the CDR3 is 13 residues. V was cut by 8 bases and J by 4 bases, with 14 bases left in between. CDR1 is LGHNA, CDR2 YNFKEQ, per germline. This sample was included in a study of blood T cell repertoires in COVID-19. Overall study context: Sample material is recorded as cDNA or gDNA derived from T cells, B-cell-depleted T cells, or PBMCs.

This study enrolled people aged about 18 to 100 from around 26 US geographic areas. Assay used: immunoSEQ multiplex PCR; TCRdb lists only in-frame clones, some missing. The repertoire has roughly 180,000 clones, approximately 84% of them found once; the top ten carry about 5.7%. The sequence derives from a woman aged 40 to 50 with acute COVID-19. The specimen sequenced was PBMCs or T cells enriched from blood (not recorded which). The chain employs TRBV4-2 and TRBJ1-1, with a possible D match to TRBD1 (5 bases). In DNA, the CDR3 is TGTGCCAGCTCCGGGGGGGAGATCACTGAAGCTTTCTTT. Amino acid sequence: CASSGGEITEAFF.